The 22 T cell receptor beta chains listed next were all sequenced from one sample in a study of blood T cell repertoires in COVID-19. The data were produced by immunoSEQ multiplex PCR, yet TCRdb's version contains in-frame clones alone and is incomplete. The table lists over 200,000 clones, around 90% of them singletons. The sample consisted of peripheral blood. The source of these receptors is a man aged 60-69 years who had recovered from COVID-19.

This chain joins TRBV5-4 and TRBJ2-5; no reliable D call. V was clipped by 0 bases and J by 5 bases, with 11 bases between them. The CDR3 extends over 14 amino acids. Germline values: CDR1 SGHNT, CDR2 YYREEE (reference sequence). CDR3 region: CASSLAVQAETQYF. CDR3 nucleotide sequence: TGTGCCAGCAGCTTGGCTGTTCAGGCTGAGACCCAGTACTTC.

There are a few counts of this clone. This chain connects TRBV4-3 to TRBJ2-5, with 7 nucleotides matching TRBD2. Germline V gene data show CDR1 as LGHNA and CDR2 as YSLEER. This CDR3 spans 13 amino acids. V trimming: 0 bases; J trimming: 5 bases; junction bases outside the gene matches: 0. CDR3 sequence reads: CASSQEGGETQYF. In nucleotides, the CDR3 is TGCGCCAGCAGCCAAGAGGGAGGGGAGACCCAGTACTTC.

The chain couples TRBV11-3 to TRBJ2-2, with a tentative D call TRBD2 (6 bases). This CDR3 is built from 15 residues. Trimming took 1 base from V and 7 from J, leaving 13 bases between them. Germline V gives CDR1 SGHNT, CDR2 YENEEA. CDR3 in amino acids: CASSLVSGANGELFF. The DNA of the CDR3 is TGTGCCAGCAGCTTAGTTTCGGGAGCTAACGGGGAGCTGTTTTTT.

V usage is TRBV12-5 and J usage is TRBJ1-6, with unresolved D. Trimming cost V 7 bases and J 9 bases, with 16 bases left between them. The CDR3 is 14 residues long. Germline V gene sequence: CDR1 LGHNT, CDR2 FRNRAP. DNA for the CDR3: TGTGCTAGTGCCAAGGCCTCAAGCGGTTCACCCCTCCACTTT. Residues: CASAKASSGSPLHF.

The V call is TRBV5-6, the J call TRBJ1-1; D not resolved. V lost 0 bases to trimming and J lost 6 bases, with 3 bases between them. The CDR3 extends over 11 amino acids. Germline values: CDR1 SGHDT, CDR2 YYEEEE. The CDR3 region is CASSLAAEAFF. The CDR3 region has the DNA TGTGCCAGCAGCTTGGCCGCTGAAGCTTTCTTT.

The V gene is TRBV7-7, the J gene TRBJ2-7; D is undetermined. The CDR3 sequence is 13 residues long. Germline V gene data show CDR1 as SSHAT and CDR2 as FNYEAQ (reference sequence). The V gene lost 5 bases and the J gene lost 2 bases, with 10 bases spanning the gap. The DNA for the CDR3 is TGTGCCAGCAGCCGGAGACTCCCCTACGAGCAGTACTTC. This encodes CASSRRLPYEQYF.

This chain uses TRBV9 with TRBJ1-5; the D is unclear. CDR1 and CDR2 from the germline V gene are SGDLS and YYNGEE. Trimming took off 3 bases at V and 4 bases at J, with 8 bases between the two ends. This CDR3 region has 13 residues. The CDR3 DNA follows: TGTGCCAGCAGCGCCTTTATTAATCAGCCCCAGCATTTT. Translation gives CASSAFINQPQHF.

The chain employs TRBV5-4 and TRBJ2-3; TRBD1 agrees at 7 bases. V was clipped by 0 bases and J by 6 bases; unmatched bases: 7. In germline, CDR1 is SGHNT, CDR2 YYREEE (reference sequence). The CDR3 is 15 residues long. The CDR3 sequence is CASSLVTGVGDTQYF. The CDR3 coding sequence is TGTGCCAGCAGCTTGGTAACAGGGGTAGGCGATACGCAGTATTTT.

The table lists this clone with a count of one. The rearrangement uses TRBV30 and TRBJ1-2; 9 nucleotides line up with TRBD1. With 4 bases clipped from V and 4 bases from J, the junction kept 19 bases outside the gene matches. CDR1 is GTSNPN, CDR2 SVGIG, per germline (reference sequence). The CDR3 spans 18 residues. CDR3 amino acids: CAWNTITGQGGLSYGYTF. CDR3 DNA: TGTGCCTGGAACACCATCACGGGACAGGGAGGTTTAAGCTATGGCTACACCTTC.

This clone was seen a single time. The J gene is TRBJ1-5, the V gene TRBV12-3 or TRBV12-4, with D uncertain. The CDR3 runs to 13 residues. V was cut by 6 bases and J by 5 bases, with 11 bases left in between. CDR3 amino acids: CASSRTDYQPQHF. The CDR3 coding sequence is TGTGCCAGCAGCCGGACGGACTATCAGCCCCAGCATTTT.

The chain links TRBV7-2 to TRBJ1-6; unclear D gene. The CDR3 spans 16 residues. V lost 1 base to trimming and J lost 9 bases, with 16 bases between them. Germline assignment: CDR1 SGHTA and CDR2 FQGNSA. DNA for the CDR3: TGTGCCAGCAGCTTAGTTGAACATCGCCTTGGTTCACCCCTCCACTTT. It is translated as CASSLVEHRLGSPLHF.

The chain uses TRBV7-8 and TRBJ1-2; D is undetermined. V was clipped by 1 base and J by 2 bases, with 8 bases between them. The germline V gene has CDR1 SGHVS and CDR2 FQNEAQ. The CDR3 has 14 residues. In nucleotides, the CDR3 is TGTGCCAGCAGCTTAGGGAGGCAGAACTATGGCTACACCTTC. It yields the protein CASSLGRQNYGYTF.

This chain uses TRBV19 with TRBJ2-5, with 9 nucleotides matching TRBD1. This CDR3 has 14 residues. The germline V gene has CDR1 LNHDA and CDR2 SQIVND (reference sequence). V shed 4 bases and J 6 bases; nucleotides not matched to a gene: 6. CDR3 sequence reads: CASSTTTGGKTQYF. In DNA form, the CDR3 reads TGTGCCAGTAGTACTACGACAGGGGGGAAGACCCAGTACTTC. The variable domain in full, completed from reference TRBV19 and TRBJ2-5, reads DGGITQSPKYLFRKEGQNVTLSCEQNLNHDAMYWYRQDPGQGLRLIYYSQIVNDFQKGDIAEGYSVSREKKESFPLTVTSAQKNPTAFYLCASSTTTGGKTQYFGPGTRLLVL.

The genes are TRBV5-1 and TRBJ2-5; 10 bases are shared with TRBD2. The germline V gene has CDR1 SGHRS and CDR2 YFSETQ. CDR3 length equals 16 residues. Trimming at V came to 0 bases and at J to 4 bases, leaving 6 bases not matched to a gene. As DNA, the CDR3 is TGCGCCAGCAGCTTGGGATCCCTAGCGGGAGTAGAGACCCAGTACTTC. It yields the protein CASSLGSLAGVETQYF. Complete variable domain (other parts from reference TRBV5-1 and TRBJ2-5): KAGVTQTPRYLIKTRGQQVTLSCSPISGHRSVSWYQQTPGQGLQFLFEYFSETQRNKGNFPGRFSGRQFSNSRSEMNVSTLELGDSALYLCASSLGSLAGVETQYFGPGTRLLVL.

V usage is TRBV5-8 and J usage is TRBJ2-2, with 7 bases fitting TRBD1. CDR1 and CDR2 (germline): SGHTS, YDEGEE. This CDR3 comprises 14 residues. The junction had 3 bases not matched to a gene; V was cut back by 4 bases and J by 3 bases. CDR3 coding DNA: TGTGCCAGCAGCGTACAGGGGTACACCGGGGAGCTGTTTTTT. This encodes CASSVQGYTGELFF.

The V gene is TRBV6-5, the J gene TRBJ1-2, with 10 bases identical to TRBD1. Germline V gene lookup returns CDR1 MNHEY and CDR2 SVGAGI. J was trimmed by 2 bases and V by 9 bases; bases with no gene match: 6. The CDR3 is 14 residues long. The CDR3 nucleotides are TGTGCCAGTCGACCGGGACAGGGGAACTATGGCTACACCTTC. Translation gives CASRPGQGNYGYTF.

CDR3 DNA sequence: TGCAGCGTTGAAGATAGGCTAGCCGTTTCGGCAGATACGCAGTATTTT. It codes for CSVEDRLAVSADTQYF. The chain has TRBV29-1 and TRBJ2-3; D possibly corresponds to TRBD2 (5 bases). This CDR3 is 16 amino acids long. Trimming cost V 0 bases and J 4 bases, with 17 bases left between them. Germline V gene sequence: CDR1 SQVTM, CDR2 ANQGSEA.

The rearrangement links TRBV6-6 to TRBJ2-3; TRBD1 agrees at 8 bases. CDR3 length equals 15 residues. CDR1 and CDR2 (germline): MNHNY, SVGAGI (reference sequence). After removal of 7 bases from V and 2 bases from J, the junction contained 8 bases not matched to a gene. The CDR3 region is CASTKGQEYTDTQYF. The CDR3 DNA is TGTGCCAGCACTAAGGGACAGGAGTACACAGATACGCAGTATTTT.

The chain employs TRBV2 and TRBJ2-5, with D possibly matching TRBD1 (6 bases). The CDR3 has 14 residues. V dropped 8 bases and J dropped 1 base, with 14 bases sitting between them. Germline V CDR1 and CDR2: SNHLY, FYNNEI. The CDR3 spells CASGHGTSQETQYF. The CDR3 DNA follows: TGTGCCAGCGGGCATGGGACATCCCAAGAGACCCAGTACTTC.

The CDR3 reads CASSSAGGRTDTQYF. CDR3 DNA sequence: TGTGCCAGCAGCTCAGCGGGGGGACGCACAGATACGCAGTATTTT. The chain combines TRBV7-3 with TRBJ2-3; 9 nucleotides agree with TRBD2. V was clipped by 4 bases and J by 1 base; unmatched bases: 3. The CDR3 extends over 15 amino acids. Germline V gene sequence: CDR1 SGHTA, CDR2 FQGTGA.

J is TRBJ2-7 and V is TRBV10-3; TRBD2 agrees at 11 bases. Per germline, CDR1 ENHRY and CDR2 SYGVKD. The CDR3 spans 12 residues. Trimming took 10 bases from V and 7 from J; bases not matched to a gene: 6. The CDR3 DNA sequence: TGTGCCACTGGGACTAGCGGAGTGGAGCAGTACTTC. Translated: CATGTSGVEQYF.

This clone appeared a single time. The chain combines TRBV12-5 with TRBJ2-1, with 11 nucleotides matching TRBD1. Germline CDR1 and CDR2: LGHNT and FRNRAP. This CDR3 has 14 residues. J was trimmed by 8 bases and V by 5 bases; bases with no gene match: 5. The CDR3 sequence: CASGRWTGGDEQFF. In DNA form, the CDR3 reads TGTGCTAGTGGTCGATGGACAGGGGGCGATGAGCAGTTCTTC.